The clone carrying this TCR beta chain was seen more than once but under ten times. This sample was taken from a study of blood T cell repertoires in COVID-19. This CDR3 comprises 17 residues. CDR1 is SGHAT and CDR2 is FQNNGV in the germline V gene. V was trimmed by 3 bases and J by 7 bases, leaving 19 bases between them. The assay was immunoSEQ multiplex PCR, and TCRdb's table has in-frame clones only and misses some. The sample lists about 300,000 clones, approximately 86% seen once, with 2.6% in the top ten. The V gene is TRBV11-2, the J gene TRBJ1-6, with D maybe TRBD1 (5 bases). The source material was PBMCs or T cells enriched from blood (not recorded which). This receptor was identified in a woman between 18 and 29 years old who had recovered from COVID-19. The CDR3 spells CASSLNPGGEGNSPLHF. CDR3 nucleotides: TGTGCCAGCAGCTTGAACCCCGGGGGTGAGGGCAATTCACCCCTCCACTTT. Based on the CDR3 plus reference TRBV11-2 and TRBJ1-6, the full variable domain is EAGVAQSPRYKIIEKRQSVAFWCNPISGHATLYWYQQILGQGPKLLIQFQNNGVVDDSQLPKDRFSAERLKGVDSTLKIQPAKLEDSAVYLCASSLNPGGEGNSPLHFGNGTRLTVT.